This T cell receptor (beta chain) was recorded in a study of shared clonotypes between healthy human individuals. Overall study context: A couple of women and a few men aged 18 to 49 made up the donors. General study points: Blood alone was sampled, and tissue repertoires likely differ.

CDR1 and CDR2 (germline): SGHKS, YYEKEE (reference sequence). Trimming cost V 0 bases and J 2 bases, with 11 bases left between them. The CDR3 runs 15 residues. Measured with immunoSEQ multiplex PCR; TCRdb has only the in-frame clones, and not every one. Seen here are 950,000 to 1,100,000 clones, about 75% observed once, and the top ten hold approximately 1.5%. This clone has just one count. Its antigen is unknown. The clonotype comes from a man between 18 and 35 years old in good health. The rearrangement uses TRBV5-5 and TRBJ1-1, with D perhaps matching TRBD1 (5 bases). Sequenced: memory CD4+ T cells sorted from blood. Described subset: CD45RA-negative fraction. The CDR3 DNA reads TGTGCCAGCAGCTTGGCCGCGGGGGTAAACACTGAAGCTTTCTTT. Residues: CASSLAAGVNTEAFF.